One sample yielded the 11 T cell receptor beta chains listed below, sequenced in a study of T cells in Graves' hyperthyroidism and ophthalmopathy. Using RNA transcripts as the source, TCR beta CDR3 regions were amplified. A first-round RT-PCR of the TCR CDR3 used the HTBI primer set. TCRdb reanalysed the multiplex PCR reads using MiXCR and keeps one entry per CDR3 protein. The sample has 350,000 or so distinct CDR3 sequences, around a sixth seen once. The source material was blood. Every receptor here comes from a middle-aged woman with Graves' ophthalmopathy.

V is TRBV18 and J is TRBJ2-2; TRBD1 is a possible D gene (6 bases). Germline lookup yields CDR1 KGHSH and CDR2 LQKENI. The CDR3 sequence is 16 residues long. V dropped 3 bases and J dropped 3 bases, with 14 bases sitting between them. As DNA, the CDR3 is TGTGCCAGCTCACCGGGGGCGCATAGGGACACCGGGGAGCTGTTTTTT. This encodes CASSPGAHRDTGELFF.

This clonotype was counted ten times or more. The gene calls are TRBV28 and TRBJ1-2, with D possibly matching TRBD1 (5 bases). V dropped 5 bases and J dropped 4 bases, with 11 bases sitting between them. This CDR3 is 13 amino acids long. Germline CDR1 reads MDHEN; CDR2 reads SYDVKM. In DNA form, the CDR3 reads TGTGCCAGCAGTACAATCAGGGCCTATGGCTACACCTTC. This translates into CASSTIRAYGYTF.

This clonotype was counted at least ten times. The J gene is TRBJ1-1, the V gene TRBV6-1; a weak D match, TRBD1 (5 bases). V lost 5 bases, J lost 0 bases, and 10 bases lay in between. CDR1 is MNHNS, CDR2 SASEGT, per germline. The CDR3 length is 14 residues. CDR3 region: CASSTGTVNTEAFF. The CDR3 coding sequence is TGTGCCAGCAGTACCGGGACGGTGAACACTGAAGCTTTCTTT.

This clonotype was seen ten or more times. The chain has TRBV20-1 and TRBJ2-7; tentatively, D is TRBD2 (7 bases). CDR1 and CDR2 (germline): DFQATT, SNEGSKA (reference sequence). Trimming took 1 base from V and 4 from J, leaving 29 bases between them. CDR3 size: 19 residues. In DNA, the CDR3 is TGCAGTGCTAGAGGAGGGAAGCGGGAAGGGGGTGTATGGTCATACGAGCAGTACTTC. Its translation is CSARGGKREGGVWSYEQYF.

Concerning this clonotype itself: A read error may produce the germline difference seen at one junction end. V gene TRBV20-1 combines with J gene TRBJ2-7; TRBD1 matches 9 bases. The CDR3 spans 15 residues. Germline loops: CDR1 DFQATT, CDR2 SNEGSKA (reference sequence). CDR3 coding DNA: TGCAGTGCTAGAGTAATGGACAGGGGATCCTTCGAGCAGTACTTC. This codes for CSARVMDRGSFEQYF.

This clonotype has ten or more counts. The CDR3 DNA reads as TGTGCCAGCAGCCTCAGGGAGACGGTGAACACCGGGGAGCTGTTTTTT. It yields the protein CASSLRETVNTGELFF. The chain employs TRBV6-5 and TRBJ2-2; D is tentatively TRBD1 or TRBD2 (5 bases each). CDR1 and CDR2 (germline): MNHEY, SVGAGI. The CDR3 is made up of 16 amino acids. Trimming left V 6 bases short and J 1 base short, with 15 bases between.

This clonotype has at least ten counts. The chain uses TRBV27 and TRBJ2-7; TRBD1 might be the D (5 bases). Trimming removed 3 bases from V and 2 bases from J, with 8 bases in between. Germline V gene lookup returns CDR1 MNHEY and CDR2 SMNVEV (reference sequence). The CDR3 length is 13 residues. The CDR3 bases are TGTGCCAGCAGTTTGACAGAGACCTACGAGCAGTACTTC. It encodes CASSLTETYEQYF.

This clonotype was seen at least ten times. The chain couples TRBV12-3 or TRBV12-4 to TRBJ2-5; D gene unclear. V lost 5 bases, J lost 6 bases, and 13 bases lay in between. This CDR3 region has 13 residues. CDR3 protein: CASSGPLGKTQYF. CDR3 sequence (DNA): TGTGCCAGCAGTGGCCCCTTAGGGAAGACCCAGTACTTC.

This clonotype occurred many times. The chain combines TRBV6-1 with TRBJ1-1; possible D gene TRBD1, 6 bases. The CDR3 contains 13 residues. Trimming pared 4 bases from V and 10 bases from J, leaving 16 bases between. The germline CDR1 and CDR2 sequences are MNHNS and SASEGT. CDR3 DNA: TGTGCCAGCAGTGGACCCAACAGGGTACGAGCTTTCTTT. It codes for CASSGPNRVRAFF.

The J gene is TRBJ1-2, the V gene TRBV11-2; D is possibly TRBD1 (6 bases). The CDR3 loop spans 14 amino acids. Germline V gene sequence: CDR1 SGHAT, CDR2 FQNNGV. The V end lost 5 bases, the J end lost 4 bases, and 14 bases lay between the germline ends. CDR3 coding DNA: TGTGCCAGCAGCCCGACAGGAGAAATCTATGGCTACACCTTC. This translates into CASSPTGEIYGYTF.

This clonotype was picked up a small number of times. A junction end diverges from the germline sequence, so it may reflect a read error. The chain uses TRBV12-3 or TRBV12-4 and TRBJ1-2; D gene uncertain. This CDR3 has 12 residues. DNA for the CDR3: TGTGCCAGCATTTCCTCCCACTATGGCTACAGCTTC. It specifies CASISSHYGYSF.